A single sample is the source of the 32 T cell receptor beta chains below, sequenced in a study of technical replicates of blood from four donors. Produced via immunoSEQ multiplex PCR; TCRdb's table is partial and in-frame only. Among around 81,000 clones, approximately 96% were seen once, and the ten largest hold 0.36%. The sample was T cells isolated from PBMCs. All receptors derive from a human donor in good health.

The chain employs TRBV7-9 and TRBJ2-5; D ambiguous. This CDR3 is built from 14 residues. Germline CDR1 is SEHNR and CDR2 is FQNEAQ (reference sequence). The V gene lost 4 bases and the J gene lost 2 bases, with 11 bases spanning the gap. This CDR3 is CASSSFFSQETQYF. As DNA, the CDR3 is TGTGCCAGCAGCTCGTTCTTCTCTCAAGAGACCCAGTACTTC.

The rearrangement uses TRBV4-3 and TRBJ2-7; no clear D gene. V shed 0 bases and J shed 7 bases, with 16 bases lying between them. The CDR3 runs to 15 residues. The germline V gene encodes CDR1 LGHNA and CDR2 YSLEER. The CDR3, as DNA: TGCGCCAGCAGCCAAGACTTTTTCGAGGAGTATGAGCAGTACTTC. This encodes CASSQDFFEEYEQYF.

The V and J genes are TRBV6-1 and TRBJ2-7; a possible D gene is TRBD1 (6 bases). The germline CDR1 and CDR2 sequences are MNHNS and SASEGT. This CDR3 spans 11 amino acids. The V and J ends lost 6 bases and 9 bases respectively, with 12 bases between them. CDR3 protein: CASRHTGLQYF. In nucleotides, the CDR3 is TGTGCCAGCAGACACACAGGGTTGCAGTACTTC.

The chain joins TRBV7-6 to TRBJ2-3; 8 bases are a match to TRBD1. V was pared by 5 bases and J by 7 bases, with 5 bases of the junction left unmatched. The CDR3 sequence is 13 residues long. Per germline, CDR1 SGHVS and CDR2 FNYEAQ. CDR3 DNA sequence: TGTGCCAGCAGCGCAGGACAGGGATATACGCAGTATTTT. It codes for CASSAGQGYTQYF.

The rearrangement links TRBV9 to TRBJ2-7, with TRBD1 as a possible D gene (6 bases). CDR3 length: 16 amino acids. With 4 bases removed from V and 2 bases from J, the gap between germline ends came to 19 bases. Germline CDR1 is SGDLS and CDR2 is YYNGEE. CDR3 protein: CASSPRDRRGTYEQYF. CDR3 DNA sequence: TGTGCCAGCAGCCCTAGAGACAGGCGAGGAACCTACGAGCAGTACTTC. Full variable domain (missing parts from reference TRBV9 and TRBJ2-7): DSGVTQTPKHLITATGQRVTLRCSPRSGDLSVYWYQQSLDQGLQFLIQYYNGEERAKGNILERFSAQQFPDLHSELNLSSLELGDSALYFCASSPRDRRGTYEQYFGPGTRLTVT.

The rearrangement uses TRBV11-2 and TRBJ1-1; the D is unclear. V was shortened by 5 bases and J by 0 bases, with 10 bases between the two germline ends. CDR3 length: 14 residues. Germline V gene data show CDR1 as SGHAT and CDR2 as FQNNGV. CDR3 nucleotides: TGTGCCAGCAGCCCCCTATTAGTGAACACTGAAGCTTTCTTT. As protein: CASSPLLVNTEAFF.

The chain combines TRBV5-1 with TRBJ2-5; TRBD1 aligns across 9 bases. CDR1 is SGHRS and CDR2 is YFSETQ in the germline V gene. There are 14 residues in the CDR3. Trimming at V came to 4 bases and at J to 3 bases, leaving 4 bases not matched to a gene. The CDR3 nucleotides are TGCGCCAGCAGCCCACGACAGGGGGAAGAGACCCAGTACTTC. Amino acids: CASSPRQGEETQYF.

V and J are TRBV9 and TRBJ2-3, with 10 bases that match TRBD2. The germline gives CDR1 SGDLS, CDR2 YYNGEE. The CDR3 extends over 19 amino acids. V shed 6 bases and J 0 bases; nucleotides not matched to a gene: 16. For the CDR3, the DNA is TGTGCCAGCACCCAACTAGCGGGAAGTTTCTCCGGTAGCACAGATACGCAGTATTTT. It encodes CASTQLAGSFSGSTDTQYF.

V is TRBV7-6 and J is TRBJ2-7, with D possibly TRBD2 on 5 matching bases. The CDR3 spans 12 residues. The V gene lost 5 bases and the J gene lost 7 bases, with 12 bases spanning the gap. CDR1 is SGHVS, CDR2 FNYEAQ, per germline. CDR3: CASSPGVGEQYF. In nucleotides, the CDR3 is TGTGCCAGCAGCCCCGGGGTAGGGGAGCAGTACTTC.

The J gene is TRBJ1-1, the V gene TRBV27; D not resolved. The CDR3 covers 13 residues. CDR1 MNHEY and CDR2 SMNVEV come from the germline V gene (reference sequence). V shed 4 bases and J shed 2 bases, with 8 bases lying between them. DNA of the CDR3: TGTGCCAGCAGTTGGGCCCCAAACACTGAAGCTTTCTTT. Its translation is CASSWAPNTEAFF.

In this sample, this clone turned up once. This chain connects TRBV27 to TRBJ2-3; 12 bases are shared with TRBD2. Germline trimming cut 7 bases from V and 6 bases from J; bases unmatched to any gene: 5. Per the germline V gene, CDR1 is MNHEY and CDR2 is SMNVEV (reference sequence). This CDR3 contains 14 residues. The CDR3: CASTLAGGYDTQYF. CDR3 in DNA: TGTGCCAGCACTCTAGCGGGAGGGTACGATACGCAGTATTTT.

This rearrangement joins TRBV5-1 to TRBJ1-3; D gene unclear. The V gene's germline CDR1 is SGHRS and CDR2 YFSETQ. The length of the CDR3 is 15 residues. Between the trimmed V and J ends, which lost 4 bases and 4 bases, there was a span of 15 bases. CDR3 bases: TGCGCCAGCAGCCCCGACGGCGGCGCAGGAAACACCATATATTTT. It is translated as CASSPDGGAGNTIYF.

CDR3 sequence: CASSRVRGYGQGSGEQYF. The DNA for the CDR3 is TGTGCCAGCAGCCGCGTAAGGGGTTACGGGCAGGGTTCTGGCGAGCAGTACTTC. The V call is TRBV7-9, the J call TRBJ2-7; possible D gene TRBD1, 5 bases. Trimming shortened V by 5 bases and J by 6 bases, and 29 bases separated the two germline ends. In germline, CDR1 is SEHNR, CDR2 FQNEAQ (reference sequence). CDR3 length: 18 residues.

V is TRBV19 and J is TRBJ1-1; 8 positions agree with TRBD1. V dropped 1 base and J dropped 4; count of bases not matched to a gene: 8. This CDR3 is 16 amino acids long. The V gene's germline CDR1 is LNHDA and CDR2 SQIVND (reference sequence). The CDR3 here is CASSIGRTGMGTEAFF. CDR3 DNA: TGTGCCAGTAGTATAGGTCGGACAGGGATGGGCACTGAAGCTTTCTTT.

The V gene is TRBV10-1, the J gene TRBJ1-1; TRBD1 is a possible D gene (5 bases). This CDR3 spans 12 amino acids. Germline V lookup: CDR1 WNHNN, CDR2 SYGVQD (reference sequence). Between the trimmed V and J ends, which lost 4 bases and 5 bases, there was a span of 8 bases. CDR3 protein: CASSAGQTEAFF. The DNA of the CDR3 is TGCGCCAGCAGTGCAGGGCAAACTGAAGCTTTCTTT.

The V and J genes are TRBV7-9 and TRBJ2-3; tentatively, D is TRBD1 (5 bases). Germline values: CDR1 SEHNR, CDR2 FQNEAQ (reference sequence). V was cut by 6 bases and J by 2 bases, with 18 bases left in between. This CDR3 has 16 residues. CDR3: CASSQPGYRDTDTQYF. CDR3 in DNA: TGTGCCAGCAGTCAACCAGGGTATAGGGACACAGATACGCAGTATTTT.

The V and J genes are TRBV5-4 and TRBJ2-2, with D unresolved. The V end was cut by 4 bases, the J end by 6 bases, with 10 bases between. Per the germline V gene, CDR1 is SGHNT and CDR2 is YYREEE (reference sequence). CDR3 length equals 13 residues. The CDR3 sequence: CASSPRISGELFF. CDR3 DNA: TGTGCCAGCAGCCCGAGAATTTCCGGGGAGCTGTTTTTT.

This rearrangement joins TRBV2 to TRBJ2-1; 11 positions match TRBD2. J gave up 10 bases and V 7 bases, and 12 bases lay outside the gene matches. This CDR3 is 15 amino acids long. Per the germline V gene, CDR1 is SNHLY and CDR2 is FYNNEI. CDR3 residues: CASTRGTSGFGEQFF. The CDR3 coding sequence is TGTGCCAGCACTAGGGGGACTAGCGGATTTGGGGAGCAGTTCTTC.

This clone was found once. The chain uses TRBV6-4 and TRBJ1-2; a possible D gene is TRBD1 (5 bases). CDR1 and CDR2 from the germline V gene are MRHNA and SNTAGT. The CDR3 sequence is 16 residues long. V shed 5 bases and J shed 6 bases, with 22 bases lying between them. Here the CDR3 DNA reads TGTGCCAGCAGTATGAATGGTGGGGGGAGAATAGATGGCTACACCTTC. This translates into CASSMNGGGRIDGYTF.

This clone has more than one count but fewer than ten. The rearrangement uses TRBV9 and TRBJ2-2, with D hard to call. The CDR3 totals 14 residues. The germline V gene encodes CDR1 SGDLS and CDR2 YYNGEE. V gave up 4 bases and J gave up 6 bases, with 13 bases separating them. The CDR3 reads CASSPLYASGELFF. The DNA for the CDR3 is TGTGCCAGCAGCCCTCTTTATGCGTCCGGGGAGCTGTTTTTT.

The V gene is TRBV4-1, the J gene TRBJ1-1; 7 bases are a match to TRBD1. Germline V CDR1 and CDR2: MGHRA, YSYEKL. V lost 1 base, J lost 2 bases, and 13 bases stayed unmatched. CDR3 length: 18 amino acids. CDR3 coding DNA: TGCGCCAGCAGCCAAGCTACAGGGGCTGTAGGGGGTAACACTGAAGCTTTCTTT. Translating it yields CASSQATGAVGGNTEAFF.

The chain joins TRBV7-9 to TRBJ1-2, with 8 bases lining up with TRBD1. Germline V gene sequence: CDR1 SEHNR, CDR2 FQNEAQ (reference sequence). The V gene end was trimmed by 4 bases and the J gene end by 8 bases; junction bases not matched to a gene: 12. This CDR3 comprises 15 residues. The DNA of the CDR3 is TGTGCCAGCAGCTCCGCAGACAGGGGTGCAAGCGGCTACACCTTC. The encoded protein is CASSSADRGASGYTF. Variable domain in full (rest from reference TRBV7-9 and TRBJ1-2): DTGVSQNPRHKITKRGQNVTFRCDPISEHNRLYWYRQTLGQGPEFLTYFQNEAQLEKSRLLSDRFSAERPKGSFSTLEIQRTEQGDSAMYLCASSSADRGASGYTFGSGTRLTVV.

The V gene is TRBV6-4, the J gene TRBJ2-1; possible D gene TRBD1, 6 bases. Looked up from germline, CDR1 is MRHNA and CDR2 is SNTAGT. The V and J ends lost 5 bases and 0 bases respectively, with 11 bases between them. The CDR3 spans 15 residues. The CDR3 sequence: CASSSDRSSYNEQFF. CDR3 in DNA: TGTGCCAGCAGTTCCGACAGGAGCTCCTACAATGAGCAGTTCTTC.

The V call is TRBV6-5, the J call TRBJ2-2; D is unresolved. V was pared by 6 bases and J by 5 bases, with 13 bases between. Germline lookup yields CDR1 MNHEY and CDR2 SVGAGI. The CDR3 has 14 amino acids. DNA for the CDR3: TGTGCCAGCAGACCCGATCCCGCGACCGGGGAGCTGTTTTTT. Its translation is CASRPDPATGELFF.

The chain employs TRBV5-1 and TRBJ2-5, with 7 nucleotides matching TRBD1. Germline lookup yields CDR1 SGHRS and CDR2 YFSETQ. The CDR3 is made up of 15 amino acids. J lost 3 bases, V lost 0 bases, and 5 bases had no gene match. The CDR3 sequence: CASSLGQGVKETQYF. CDR3 DNA sequence: TGCGCCAGCAGCTTGGGGCAGGGGGTTAAAGAGACCCAGTACTTC. Combining the CDR3 with reference TRBV5-1 and TRBJ2-5 gives the whole variable domain KAGVTQTPRYLIKTRGQQVTLSCSPISGHRSVSWYQQTPGQGLQFLFEYFSETQRNKGNFPGRFSGRQFSNSRSEMNVSTLELGDSALYLCASSLGQGVKETQYFGPGTRLLVL.

The count of this clone is one. The J gene is TRBJ2-2, the V gene TRBV19; 9 bases align to TRBD1. Germline CDR1 LNHDA, CDR2 SQIVND (reference sequence). Trimming at V came to 9 bases and at J to 4 bases, leaving 12 bases not matched to a gene. CDR3 length: 16 amino acids. This CDR3 is CASARSGQGLTGELFF. CDR3 DNA: TGTGCCAGCGCCCGGTCGGGACAGGGTCTCACCGGGGAGCTGTTTTTT.

The chain joins TRBV10-3 to TRBJ2-7, with TRBD1 as a possible D gene (6 bases). The V and J ends lost 4 bases and 6 bases respectively, with 10 bases between them. Germline V CDR1 and CDR2: ENHRY, SYGVKD. CDR3 size: 12 residues. The CDR3 nucleotides are TGTGCCATCAGTGTTTCAGGGGTCGAGCAGTACTTC. Protein sequence: CAISVSGVEQYF.

V usage is TRBV30 and J usage is TRBJ2-6, with no clear D. Germline V gene sequence: CDR1 GTSNPN, CDR2 SVGIG (reference sequence). Trimming pared 1 base from V and 0 bases from J, leaving 7 bases between. The length of the CDR3 is 15 residues. CDR3 sequence: CAWSAGRSGANVLTF. The CDR3 coding sequence is TGTGCCTGGAGTGCCGGTCGCTCTGGGGCCAACGTCCTGACTTTC.

The chain recombines TRBV11-3 with TRBJ2-7, with D uncertain. Deletions cut 2 bases from V and 6 bases from J, with 17 bases between. The CDR3 runs to 15 residues. CDR1 is SGHNT and CDR2 is YENEEA in the germline V gene. The CDR3 sequence: CASSLNRLVLPEQYF. CDR3 coding DNA: TGTGCCAGCAGCTTAAATCGCCTAGTTCTTCCCGAGCAGTACTTC.

The count of this clone is one. In DNA, the CDR3 is TGTGCCAGCAGGCTAACAGGGGGCAATGAGCAGTTCTTC. It codes for CASRLTGGNEQFF. The rearrangement joins TRBV5-6 to TRBJ2-1; TRBD1 matches at 8 bases. The CDR3 is 13 residues long. V lost 5 bases, J lost 6 bases, and 4 bases stayed unmatched. CDR1 and CDR2 from the germline V gene are SGHDT and YYEEEE.

The genes are TRBV6-6 and TRBJ2-7; TRBD1 agrees at 8 bases. Looked up from germline, CDR1 is MNHNY and CDR2 is SVGAGI (reference sequence). With V trimmed by 6 bases and J by 3 bases, 10 bases remained unmatched. This CDR3 spans 15 amino acids. The CDR3 DNA reads as TGTGCCAGCAGCGACGCTGTCAGGGGGCTCTACGAGCAGTACTTC. This encodes CASSDAVRGLYEQYF.

CDR3 region: CSVEGTNHGYTF. The CDR3 DNA reads as TGCAGCGTTGAAGGGACAAACCATGGCTACACCTTC. The J gene is TRBJ1-2, the V gene TRBV29-1; TRBD1 might be the D (5 bases). This CDR3 spans 12 amino acids. V was trimmed by 1 base and J by 6 bases, leaving 9 bases between them. CDR1 and CDR2 from the germline V gene are SQVTM and ANQGSEA.